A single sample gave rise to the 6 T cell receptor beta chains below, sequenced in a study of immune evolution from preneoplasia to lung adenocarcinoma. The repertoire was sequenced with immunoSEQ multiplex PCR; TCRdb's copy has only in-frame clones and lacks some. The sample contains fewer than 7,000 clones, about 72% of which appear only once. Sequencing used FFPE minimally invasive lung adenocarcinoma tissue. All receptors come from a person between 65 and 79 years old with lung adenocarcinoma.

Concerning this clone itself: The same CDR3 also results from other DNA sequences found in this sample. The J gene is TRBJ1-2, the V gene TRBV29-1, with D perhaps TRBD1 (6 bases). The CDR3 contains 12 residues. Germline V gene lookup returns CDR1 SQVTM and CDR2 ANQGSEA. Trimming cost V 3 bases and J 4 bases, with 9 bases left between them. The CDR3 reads CSVETGFYGYTF. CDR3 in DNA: TGCAGCGTTGAGACAGGTTTCTATGGCTACACCTTC.

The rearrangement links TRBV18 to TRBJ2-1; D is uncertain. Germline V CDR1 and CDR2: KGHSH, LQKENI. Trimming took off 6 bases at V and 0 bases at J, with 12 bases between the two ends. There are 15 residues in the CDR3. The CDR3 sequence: CASSPDQSSYNEQFF. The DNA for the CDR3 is TGTGCCAGCTCCCCCGATCAGAGCTCCTACAATGAGCAGTTCTTC. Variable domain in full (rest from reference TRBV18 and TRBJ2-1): NAGVMQNPRHLVRRRGQEARLRCSPMKGHSHVYWYRQLPEEGLKFMVYLQKENIIDESGMPKERFSAEFPKEGPSILRIQQVVRGDSAAYFCASSPDQSSYNEQFFGPGTRLTVL.

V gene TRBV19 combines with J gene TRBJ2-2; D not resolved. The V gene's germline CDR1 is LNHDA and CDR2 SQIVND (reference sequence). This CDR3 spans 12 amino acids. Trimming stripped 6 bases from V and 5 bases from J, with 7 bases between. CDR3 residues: CASRAVTGELFF. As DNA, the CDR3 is TGTGCCAGTAGGGCAGTAACCGGGGAGCTGTTTTTT.

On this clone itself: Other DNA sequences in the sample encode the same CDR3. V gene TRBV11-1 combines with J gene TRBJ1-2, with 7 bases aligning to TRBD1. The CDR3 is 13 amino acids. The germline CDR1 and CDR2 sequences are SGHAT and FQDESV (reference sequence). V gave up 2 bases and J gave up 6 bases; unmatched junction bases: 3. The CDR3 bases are TGTGCCAGCAGCTTACCCAGGGGGAATGGCTACACCTTC. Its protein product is CASSLPRGNGYTF.

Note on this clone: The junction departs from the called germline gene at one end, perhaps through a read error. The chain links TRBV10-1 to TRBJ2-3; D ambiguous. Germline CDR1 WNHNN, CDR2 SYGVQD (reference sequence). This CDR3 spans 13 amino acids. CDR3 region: CASSEAGTDTQYF. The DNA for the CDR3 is TGCGCCAGCAGTGAGGCCGGCACAGATACGCAGTATTTC.

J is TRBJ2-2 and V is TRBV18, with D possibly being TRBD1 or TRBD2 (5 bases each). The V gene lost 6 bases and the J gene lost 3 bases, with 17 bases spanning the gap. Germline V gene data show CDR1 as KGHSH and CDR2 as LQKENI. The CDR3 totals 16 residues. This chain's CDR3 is CASSSPGRGDTGELFF. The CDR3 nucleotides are TGTGCCAGCTCTTCACCGGGAAGGGGAGACACCGGGGAGCTGTTTTTT.